This record concerns one TCR beta chain sequence. This record comes from a study of control samples from healthy donors and cancer patients. Produced via immunoSEQ multiplex PCR; TCRdb's table is partial and in-frame only. Here the sample spans tens of thousands of clones, around 90% being singletons. Germline loops: CDR1 MNHEY, CDR2 SVGAGI. This CDR3 is 11 amino acids long. Trimming took 8 bases from V and 4 from J; bases not matched to a gene: 2. The sequence was collected from a man between 35 and 55 years old with colorectal cancer. This chain links TRBV6-5 with TRBJ2-7; TRBD1 matches at 7 bases. The sample comprised PBMCs. The CDR3 spells CASGGQYEQYF. The CDR3 DNA sequence: TGTGCCAGCGGGGGACAGTACGAGCAGTACTTC.